This T cell receptor (beta chain) was recorded in a study of Ad26.COV2.S vaccination and SARS-CoV-2 variants. Study as a whole: Ad26.COV2.S arm of COV1001 included the donor. By the intramuscular route, Ad26.COV2.S was given once, or twice 56 days apart.

Per germline, CDR1 SQVTM and CDR2 ANQGSEA. The J segment lost 0 bases and the V segment lost 7 bases, leaving 5 bases of the junction unmatched. This CDR3 contains 14 residues. Treatment reported: 19 received Ad26.COV2.S at low or high dose, single or two shots; five or six received placebo; per-sample allocation not given. Sampling happened 63 days after the first vaccine or placebo injection. Sequenced by immunoSEQ multiplex PCR; TCRdb stores in-frame clones only, minus some. The table shows about 680,000 clones, with about 89% occurring only once. The chain carries TRBV29-1 and TRBJ2-2; 7 positions match TRBD2. The TCR comes from a person between 18 and 60 years old who received the Ad26.COV2.S COVID-19 vaccine or a placebo. The sample in question was peripheral blood, obtained in a trial of Ad26.COV2.S vaccine versus placebo. CDR3 in amino acids: CSGRGTTNTGELFF. CDR3 nucleotides: TGCAGCGGGCGGGGGACGACGAACACCGGGGAGCTGTTTTTT.